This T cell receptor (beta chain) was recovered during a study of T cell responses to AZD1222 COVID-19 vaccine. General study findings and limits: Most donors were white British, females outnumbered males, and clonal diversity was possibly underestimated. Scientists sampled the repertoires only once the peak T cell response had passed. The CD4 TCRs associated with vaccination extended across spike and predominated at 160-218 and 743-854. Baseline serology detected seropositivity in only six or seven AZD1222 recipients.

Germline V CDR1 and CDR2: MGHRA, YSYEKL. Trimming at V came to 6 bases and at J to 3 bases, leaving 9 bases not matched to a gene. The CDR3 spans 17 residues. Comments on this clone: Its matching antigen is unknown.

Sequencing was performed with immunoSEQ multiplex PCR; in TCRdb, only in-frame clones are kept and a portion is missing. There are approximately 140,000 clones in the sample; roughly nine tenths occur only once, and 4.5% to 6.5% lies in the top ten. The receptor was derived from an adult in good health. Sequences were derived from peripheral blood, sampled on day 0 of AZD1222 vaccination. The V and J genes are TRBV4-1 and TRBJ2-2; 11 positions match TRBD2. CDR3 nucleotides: TGCGCCAGCAGGATAGGTAGCGGGAGGGCCCACACCGGGGAGCTGTTTTTT. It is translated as CASRIGSGRAHTGELFF.